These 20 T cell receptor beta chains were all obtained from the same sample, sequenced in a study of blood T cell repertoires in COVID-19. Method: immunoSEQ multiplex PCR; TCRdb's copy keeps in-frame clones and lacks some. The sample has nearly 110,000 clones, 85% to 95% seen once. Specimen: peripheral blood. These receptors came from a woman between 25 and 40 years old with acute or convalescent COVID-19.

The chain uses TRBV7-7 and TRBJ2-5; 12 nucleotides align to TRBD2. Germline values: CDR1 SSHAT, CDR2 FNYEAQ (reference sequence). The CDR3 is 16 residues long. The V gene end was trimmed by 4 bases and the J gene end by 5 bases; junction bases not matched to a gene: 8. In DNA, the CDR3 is TGTGCCAGCAGCTCTTCTAGCGGGGGGGGAGGCGAGACCCAGTACTTC. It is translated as CASSSSSGGGGETQYF.

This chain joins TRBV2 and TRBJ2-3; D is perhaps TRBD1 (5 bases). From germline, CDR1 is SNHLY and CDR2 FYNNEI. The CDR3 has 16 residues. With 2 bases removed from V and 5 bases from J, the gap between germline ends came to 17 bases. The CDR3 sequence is CASSESYRIRKDTQYF. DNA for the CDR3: TGTGCCAGCAGTGAATCTTACAGGATAAGAAAAGATACGCAGTATTTT. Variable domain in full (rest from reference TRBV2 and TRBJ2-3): EPEVTQTPSHQVTQMGQEVILRCVPISNHLYFYWYRQILGQKVEFLVSFYNNEISEKSEIFDDQFSVERPDGSNFTLKIRSTKLEDSAMYFCASSESYRIRKDTQYFGPGTRLTVL.

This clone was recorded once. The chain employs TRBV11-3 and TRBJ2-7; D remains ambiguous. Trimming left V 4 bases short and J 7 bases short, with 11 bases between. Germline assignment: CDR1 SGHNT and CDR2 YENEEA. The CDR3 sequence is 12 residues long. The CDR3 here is CASSSLNMEQYF. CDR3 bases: TGTGCCAGCAGCTCCCTTAATATGGAGCAGTACTTC.

CDR3 protein: CASSQGAPEKLFF. The CDR3 DNA sequence: TGTGCCAGTTCCCAGGGGGCGCCTGAAAAACTGTTTTTT. This chain connects TRBV6-6 to TRBJ1-4; TRBD1 aligns across 8 bases. Per germline, CDR1 MNHNY and CDR2 SVGAGI (reference sequence). The CDR3 is made up of 13 amino acids. Unmatched junction bases numbered 7, after V lost 9 bases and J lost 7 bases.

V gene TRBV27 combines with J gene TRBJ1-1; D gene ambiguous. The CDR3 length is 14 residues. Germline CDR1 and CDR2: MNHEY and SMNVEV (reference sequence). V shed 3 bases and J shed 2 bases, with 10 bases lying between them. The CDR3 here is CASSFIRRNTEAFF. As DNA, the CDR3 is TGTGCCAGCAGTTTCATCCGGAGAAACACTGAAGCTTTCTTT.

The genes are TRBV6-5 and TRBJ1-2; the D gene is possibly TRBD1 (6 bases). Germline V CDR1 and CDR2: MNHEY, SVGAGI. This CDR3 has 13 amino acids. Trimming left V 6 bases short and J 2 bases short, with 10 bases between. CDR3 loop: CASSLDRNYGYTF. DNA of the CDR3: TGTGCCAGCAGCCTTGACAGGAACTATGGCTACACCTTC.

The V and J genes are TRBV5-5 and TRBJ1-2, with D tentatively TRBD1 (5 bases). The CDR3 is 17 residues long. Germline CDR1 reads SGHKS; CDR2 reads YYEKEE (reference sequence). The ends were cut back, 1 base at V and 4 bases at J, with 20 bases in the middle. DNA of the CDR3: TGTGCCAGCAGCTTGTCCGAGACAGTAAACGGAATCTATGGCTACACCTTC. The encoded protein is CASSLSETVNGIYGYTF.

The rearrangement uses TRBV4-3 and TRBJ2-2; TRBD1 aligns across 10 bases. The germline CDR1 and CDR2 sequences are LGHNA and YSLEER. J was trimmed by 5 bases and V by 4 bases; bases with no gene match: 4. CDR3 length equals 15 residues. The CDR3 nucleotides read TGCGCCAGCAGCCTGAGGACAGGGGGGACCGGGGAGCTGTTTTTT. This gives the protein CASSLRTGGTGELFF.

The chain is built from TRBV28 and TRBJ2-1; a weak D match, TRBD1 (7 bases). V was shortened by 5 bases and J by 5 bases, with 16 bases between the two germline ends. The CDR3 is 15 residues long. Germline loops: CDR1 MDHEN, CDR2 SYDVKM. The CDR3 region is CASSPRRGRNNEQFF. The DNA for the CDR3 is TGTGCCAGCAGTCCTCGGAGGGGGCGTAACAATGAGCAGTTCTTC.

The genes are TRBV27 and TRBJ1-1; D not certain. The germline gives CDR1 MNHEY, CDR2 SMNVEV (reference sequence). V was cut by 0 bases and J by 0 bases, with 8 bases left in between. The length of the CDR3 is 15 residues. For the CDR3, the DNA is TGTGCCAGCAGTTTATCAGGCCAGGTGAACACTGAAGCTTTCTTT. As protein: CASSLSGQVNTEAFF.

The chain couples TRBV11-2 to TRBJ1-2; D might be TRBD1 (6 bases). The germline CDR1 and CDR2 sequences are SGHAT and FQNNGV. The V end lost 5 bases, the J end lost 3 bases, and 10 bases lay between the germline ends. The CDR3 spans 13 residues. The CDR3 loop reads CASSPTGHYGYTF. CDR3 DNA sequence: TGTGCCAGCAGCCCTACAGGGCACTATGGCTACACCTTC.

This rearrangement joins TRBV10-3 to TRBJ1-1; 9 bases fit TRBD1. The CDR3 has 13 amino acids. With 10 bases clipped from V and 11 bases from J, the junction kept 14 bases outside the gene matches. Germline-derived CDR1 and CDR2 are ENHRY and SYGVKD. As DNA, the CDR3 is TGTGCCACCACACAGGGGGCTGAGGCGTGGGCTTTCTTT. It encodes CATTQGAEAWAFF.

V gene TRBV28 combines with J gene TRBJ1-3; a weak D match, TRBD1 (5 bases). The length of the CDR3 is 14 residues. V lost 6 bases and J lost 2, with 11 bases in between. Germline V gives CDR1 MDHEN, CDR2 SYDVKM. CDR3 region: CASRTGGPGNTIYF. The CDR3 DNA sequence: TGTGCCAGCAGAACAGGTGGCCCTGGAAACACCATATATTTT.

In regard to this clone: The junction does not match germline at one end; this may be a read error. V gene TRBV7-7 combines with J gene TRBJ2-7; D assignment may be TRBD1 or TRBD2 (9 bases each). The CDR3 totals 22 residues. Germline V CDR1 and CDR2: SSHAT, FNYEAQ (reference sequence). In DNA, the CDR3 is TGTGCTAGCAGCCGTCCCGGGACAGGGACGAGGGTAGCGGGAGAAGTTGCTTACGAGCAGTACTTC. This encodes CASSRPGTGTRVAGEVAYEQYF.

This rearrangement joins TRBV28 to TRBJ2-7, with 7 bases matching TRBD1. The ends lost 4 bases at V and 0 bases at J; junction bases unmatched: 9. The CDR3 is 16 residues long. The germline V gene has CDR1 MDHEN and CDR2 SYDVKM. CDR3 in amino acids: CASSSRQGAYSYEQYF. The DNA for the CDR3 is TGTGCCAGCAGTTCCCGACAGGGCGCTTACTCCTACGAGCAGTACTTC.

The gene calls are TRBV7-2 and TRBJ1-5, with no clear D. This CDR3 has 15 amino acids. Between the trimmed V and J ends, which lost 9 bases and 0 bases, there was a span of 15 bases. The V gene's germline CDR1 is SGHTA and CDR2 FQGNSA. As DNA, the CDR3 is TGTGCCAGACGAGACGGAAACTATAGCAATCAGCCCCAGCATTTT. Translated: CARRDGNYSNQPQHF.

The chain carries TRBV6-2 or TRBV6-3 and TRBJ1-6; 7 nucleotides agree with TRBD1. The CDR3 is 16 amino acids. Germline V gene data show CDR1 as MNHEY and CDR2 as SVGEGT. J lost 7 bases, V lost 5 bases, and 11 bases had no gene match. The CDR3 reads CASSLEGAGKNSPLHF. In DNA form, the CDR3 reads TGTGCCAGCAGTCTGGAGGGGGCAGGGAAGAATTCACCCCTCCACTTT.

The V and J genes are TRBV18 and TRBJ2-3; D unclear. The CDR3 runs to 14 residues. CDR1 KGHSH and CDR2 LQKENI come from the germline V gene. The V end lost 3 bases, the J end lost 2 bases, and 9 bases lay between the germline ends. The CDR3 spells CASSPAGYTDTQYF. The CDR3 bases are TGTGCCAGCTCACCGGCAGGATACACAGATACGCAGTATTTT.

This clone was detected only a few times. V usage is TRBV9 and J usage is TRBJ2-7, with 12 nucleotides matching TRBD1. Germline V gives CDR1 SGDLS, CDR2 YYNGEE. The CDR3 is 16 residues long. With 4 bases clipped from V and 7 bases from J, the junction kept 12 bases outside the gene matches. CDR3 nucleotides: TGTGCCAGCAGCAACCGGGACAGGGGGCCTATTTTGGAGCAGTACTTC. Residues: CASSNRDRGPILEQYF.

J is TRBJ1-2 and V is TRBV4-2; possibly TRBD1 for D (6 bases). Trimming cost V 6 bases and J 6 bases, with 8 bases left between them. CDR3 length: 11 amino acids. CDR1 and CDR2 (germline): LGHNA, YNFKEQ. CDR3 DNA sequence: TGTGCCAGCAGTACAGGGAATGGCTACACCTTC. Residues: CASSTGNGYTF.